Each of the 24 T cell receptor beta chains below was sequenced from the same sample in a study of blood T cells in healthy people across ages. A second about 6 to 11 cycle PCR used barcoded and J-beta primers. TCRdb ran MiXCR on the 5' RACE reads and lists one entry per CDR3 protein. The sample consists of more than 600,000 distinct CDR3 sequences, more than 20% of them appearing once. The same sample was also studied in work on T cells of mothers and their children.

What was sequenced was blood. These receptors were obtained from a boy between 10 and 17 years old in good health.

In regard to this clonotype: One end of the junction is discordant with germline, which a read error may explain. This chain connects TRBV3-1 to TRBJ2-1; D is perhaps TRBD1 or TRBD2 (5 bases each). This CDR3 region has 13 residues. Germline V gives CDR1 LGHDT, CDR2 YNNKEL (reference sequence). In DNA form, the CDR3 reads TGTGCTAGCAGCCCCCCCGGGGCCAATGAGCAGTTCTTC. As protein: CASSPPGANEQFF.

The V gene is TRBV20-1, the J gene TRBJ2-3; TRBD1 is a possible D gene (6 bases). CDR3 length equals 15 residues. V shed 0 bases and J shed 1 base, with 11 bases lying between them. Germline V gene lookup returns CDR1 DFQATT and CDR2 SNEGSKA (reference sequence). Here the CDR3 reads CSARDLAGGTDTQYF. The CDR3 region has the DNA TGCAGTGCTAGAGATCTGGCAGGGGGCACAGATACGCAGTATTTT.

This clonotype was recorded a few times. The rearrangement uses TRBV28 and TRBJ2-5; D uncertain. This CDR3 spans 13 amino acids. Deletions cut 2 bases from V and 4 bases from J, with 8 bases between. Germline assignment: CDR1 MDHEN and CDR2 SYDVKM. CDR3 coding DNA: TGTGCCAGCAGTTTAGTCCAGTTAGAGACCCAGTACTTC. Translation gives CASSLVQLETQYF.

This clonotype is a singleton in its sample. The V call is TRBV20-1, the J call TRBJ2-4; TRBD1 is a possible D gene (7 bases). The germline V gene encodes CDR1 DFQATT and CDR2 SNEGSKA (reference sequence). The CDR3 has 15 amino acids. With 6 bases removed from V and 2 bases from J, the gap between germline ends came to 17 bases. The CDR3 coding sequence is TGCAGTGCAGATCCGACAGGGAGGTCCAAAAACATTCAGTACTTC. Protein: CSADPTGRSKNIQYF.

This chain uses TRBV7-2 with TRBJ2-6, with D perhaps assigned TRBD1 or TRBD2 (5 bases each). V lost 5 bases and J 1 base, leaving 15 bases between the germline ends. Germline assignment: CDR1 SGHTA and CDR2 FQGNSA. The CDR3 loop spans 17 amino acids. The CDR3 sequence is CASSVIVRGSGANVLTF. CDR3 nucleotides: TGTGCCAGCAGCGTCATCGTGAGGGGATCTGGGGCCAACGTCCTGACTTTC.

This clonotype was found a few times. V gene TRBV29-1 combines with J gene TRBJ2-5, with D possibly being TRBD1 or TRBD2 (6 bases each). The J call could be wrong; TRBJ2-1 is a better fit for the DNA end. Germline V CDR1 and CDR2: SQVTM, ANQGSEA. CDR3 size: 12 residues. CDR3 in amino acids: CSVPLGGNEQFF. In nucleotides, the CDR3 is TGCAGCGTCCCACTAGGGGGGAATGAGCAGTTCTTC.

This clonotype appeared a few times. This rearrangement joins TRBV25-1 to TRBJ2-5; the match to TRBD1 covers 9 bases. The germline V gene has CDR1 MGHDK and CDR2 SYGVNS. The CDR3 runs to 16 residues. V was pared by 8 bases and J by 3 bases, with 13 bases of the junction left unmatched. The CDR3 sequence: CASQNPGQGGEETQYF. CDR3 nucleotides: TGTGCCAGCCAAAACCCGGGACAGGGAGGGGAAGAGACCCAGTACTTC.

This clonotype was observed a handful of times. The chain links TRBV7-9 to TRBJ2-5; D is possibly TRBD1 (7 bases). With the DNA end fitting TRBJ2-7 better, the J assignment may be wrong. Germline CDR1 SEHNR, CDR2 FQNEAQ (reference sequence). This CDR3 has 16 residues. CDR3 nucleotides: TGTGCCAGCAGCTCGGTCAGGGGGGCCGTCTCCTACGAGCAGTACTTC. Translated, it gives CASSSVRGAVSYEQYF.

The chain combines TRBV9 with TRBJ2-7, with TRBD2 identical over 7 bases. The CDR3 contains 16 residues. The germline CDR1 and CDR2 sequences are SGDLS and YYNGEE. Trimming removed 3 bases from V and 2 bases from J; junction bases left unmatched: 11. CDR3 nucleotide sequence: TGTGCCAGCAGCGAGCGGGTGACTAGCAACCCCTACGAGCAGTACTTC. This sequence encodes CASSERVTSNPYEQYF.

The chain carries TRBV5-1 and TRBJ2-7; 15 positions match TRBD2. The CDR3 sequence is 17 residues long. Trimming removed 4 bases from V and 9 bases from J; junction bases left unmatched: 14. CDR1 is SGHRS and CDR2 is YFSETQ in the germline V gene. Written as DNA, the CDR3 is TGCGCCAGCAGCGGGGGACTAGCGGGAGGCTCCACCTTACGGCAGTACTTC. It encodes CASSGGLAGGSTLRQYF.

This clonotype was seen a few times. The rearrangement links TRBV20-1 to TRBJ2-5; 7 bases align to TRBD2. TRBJ2-1 matches the DNA end more closely, so the J call is doubtful. CDR1 DFQATT and CDR2 SNEGSKA come from the germline V gene (reference sequence). The CDR3 is 14 residues long. DNA for the CDR3: TGCAGTGCTCTACGTGGGACTACGATTCTTGAGCAGTTCTTC. Protein sequence: CSALRGTTILEQFF.

A few counts support this clonotype. The J gene is TRBJ2-1, the V gene TRBV7-2; 8 nucleotides match TRBD2. The length of the CDR3 is 16 residues. V lost 5 bases and J lost 8; bases outside the gene matches: 14. Germline CDR1 is SGHTA and CDR2 is FQGNSA. The CDR3 coding sequence is TGTGCCAGCAGCATTTCTCTAGGACTAGCTGGCGATGAGCAGTTCTTC. This encodes CASSISLGLAGDEQFF.

CDR3 region: CASSLAQTLWEETQYF. The CDR3 DNA reads as TGCGCCAGCAGCTTGGCCCAGACACTTTGGGAAGAGACCCAGTACTTC. This sequence joins TRBV5-1 and TRBJ2-5; no clear D gene. CDR1 is SGHRS and CDR2 is YFSETQ in the germline V gene. With 0 bases removed from V and 3 bases from J, the gap between germline ends came to 15 bases. This CDR3 spans 16 amino acids.

The chain employs TRBV7-2 and TRBJ2-5; a possible D gene is TRBD2 (6 bases). V gave up 5 bases and J gave up 2 bases, with 15 bases separating them. From germline, CDR1 is SGHTA and CDR2 FQGNSA. CDR3 length: 15 amino acids. Written as DNA, the CDR3 is TGTGCCAGCAGCCCCGGAGGGGCGGAACAAGAGACCCAGTACTTC. Protein product: CASSPGGAEQETQYF.

In this sample, this clonotype turned up a few times. This chain joins TRBV7-9 and TRBJ2-1; D not certain. The CDR3 length is 13 residues. Per germline, CDR1 SEHNR and CDR2 FQNEAQ (reference sequence). Deletions cut 4 bases from V and 6 bases from J, with 10 bases between. CDR3 bases: TGTGCCAGCAGCTCCCGACCGGGCAATGAGCAGTTCTTC. It is translated as CASSSRPGNEQFF.

This clonotype came up a few times. J is TRBJ1-2 and V is TRBV29-1; 7 bases match TRBD1. Germline CDR1 reads SQVTM; CDR2 reads ANQGSEA. The V segment lost 0 bases and the J segment 7 bases; nucleotides outside the gene matches: 8. The CDR3 runs to 14 residues. In nucleotides, the CDR3 is TGCAGCGTTGAAGAGAACAGGGGATCCGGTGGCTACACCTTC. It yields the protein CSVEENRGSGGYTF.

The chain links TRBV7-2 to TRBJ2-3; 11 bases agree with TRBD2. The trim removed 5 bases at V and 1 base at J, leaving 8 bases unmatched. This CDR3 spans 17 amino acids. Germline lookup yields CDR1 SGHTA and CDR2 FQGNSA. The chain's CDR3 is CASSPETSGARTDTQYF. The CDR3 DNA is TGTGCCAGCAGCCCGGAGACTAGCGGGGCCCGCACAGATACGCAGTATTTT. Full variable domain (missing parts from reference TRBV7-2 and TRBJ2-3): GAGVSQSPSNKVTEKGKDVELRCDPISGHTALYWYRQSLGQGLEFLIYFQGNSAPDKSGLPSDRFSAERTGGSVSTLTIQRTQQEDSAVYLCASSPETSGARTDTQYFGPGTRLTVL.

The chain has TRBV20-1 and TRBJ2-4; D possibly corresponds to TRBD2 (6 bases). The ends were cut back, 2 bases at V and 8 bases at J, with 10 bases in the middle. The CDR3 consists of 12 residues. CDR1 and CDR2 (germline): DFQATT, SNEGSKA (reference sequence). CDR3 residues: CSARMGEDIQYF. The CDR3 region has the DNA TGCAGTGCTAGAATGGGGGAGGACATTCAGTACTTC.

The rearrangement links TRBV5-1 to TRBJ2-5; D is possibly TRBD2 (6 bases). Matching the DNA end better, TRBJ2-7 makes the J call doubtful. Germline loops: CDR1 SGHRS, CDR2 YFSETQ. This CDR3 is built from 14 residues. The CDR3 DNA is TGCGCCAGCAGCCTCGACTGGGGACTCTACGAGCAGTACTTC. The encoded protein is CASSLDWGLYEQYF.

The J gene is TRBJ2-1, the V gene TRBV20-1; the D is unclear. Deletions cut 1 base from V and 0 bases from J, with 13 bases between. In germline, CDR1 is DFQATT, CDR2 SNEGSKA (reference sequence). CDR3 size: 16 residues. CDR3 residues: CSARGPGYSSYNEQFF. The CDR3 region has the DNA TGCAGTGCTAGAGGCCCCGGCTATAGCTCCTACAATGAGCAGTTCTTC.

This clonotype was seen more than once but under ten times. The chain couples TRBV6-1 to TRBJ2-1; D gene ambiguous. This CDR3 comprises 14 residues. Per the germline V gene, CDR1 is MNHNS and CDR2 is SASEGT. Trimming pared 1 base from V and 3 bases from J, leaving 7 bases between. In DNA, the CDR3 is TGTGCCAGCAGTGAAGAGCCTAGCTACAATGAGCAGTTCTTC. Translated, it gives CASSEEPSYNEQFF.

This clonotype was detected once. The DNA of the CDR3 is TGTGCCAGCAGCCAAGAGAGGGGTCAGCCCCAGCATTTT. As protein: CASSQERGQPQHF. The chain uses TRBV4-2 and TRBJ1-5; maybe TRBD1 (5 bases). The V gene lost 0 bases and the J gene lost 6 bases, with 6 bases spanning the gap. Per germline, CDR1 LGHNA and CDR2 YNFKEQ. The length of the CDR3 is 13 residues.

The chain is built from TRBV7-9 and TRBJ2-3; D possibly uses TRBD1 or TRBD2 (6 bases each). Per the germline V gene, CDR1 is SEHNR and CDR2 is FQNEAQ (reference sequence). V lost 4 bases and J lost 0, with 14 bases in between. CDR3 length: 16 residues. The CDR3 DNA follows: TGTGCCAGCAGCTCCTCAGGGGACTCTAGCACAGATACGCAGTATTTT. It encodes CASSSSGDSSTDTQYF. Full variable domain (outside the CDR3, taken from reference TRBV7-9 and TRBJ2-3): DTGVSQNPRHKITKRGQNVTFRCDPISEHNRLYWYRQTLGQGPEFLTYFQNEAQLEKSRLLSDRFSAERPKGSFSTLEIQRTEQGDSAMYLCASSSSGDSSTDTQYFGPGTRLTVL.

The chain employs TRBV5-1 and TRBJ2-1; perhaps TRBD2 as D (5 bases). CDR1 SGHRS and CDR2 YFSETQ come from the germline V gene. Trimming cost V 3 bases and J 6 bases, with 10 bases left between them. The CDR3 runs to 13 residues. CDR3 in DNA: TGCGCCAGCAGCTCAGGAGGCCTCAATGAGCAGTTCTTC. Its translation is CASSSGGLNEQFF.